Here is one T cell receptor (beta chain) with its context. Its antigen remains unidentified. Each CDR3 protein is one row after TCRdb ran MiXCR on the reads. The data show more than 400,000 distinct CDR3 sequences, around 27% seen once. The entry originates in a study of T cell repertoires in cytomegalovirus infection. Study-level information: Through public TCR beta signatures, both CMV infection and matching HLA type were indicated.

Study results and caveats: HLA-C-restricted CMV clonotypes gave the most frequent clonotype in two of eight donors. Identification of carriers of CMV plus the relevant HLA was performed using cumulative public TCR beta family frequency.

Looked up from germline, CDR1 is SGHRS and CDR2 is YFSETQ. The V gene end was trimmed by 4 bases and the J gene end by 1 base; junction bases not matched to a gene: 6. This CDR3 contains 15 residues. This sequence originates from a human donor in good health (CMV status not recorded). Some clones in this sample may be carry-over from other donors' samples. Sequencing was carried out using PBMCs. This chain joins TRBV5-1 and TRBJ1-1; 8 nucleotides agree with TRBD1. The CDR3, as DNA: TGCGCCAGCAGCCCGGTGGGACAGGAGAACACTGAAGCTTTCTTT. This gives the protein CASSPVGQENTEAFF.